Each of the 11 T cell receptor beta chains below was sequenced from the same sample in a study of control samples from healthy donors and cancer patients. The data were produced by immunoSEQ multiplex PCR, yet TCRdb's version contains in-frame clones alone and is incomplete. This sample carries 70,000 to 80,000 clones, 84% of them seen once, and the ten largest clones take over 13%. Sequenced input: blood. These receptor sequences come from a man between 45 and 60 years old in good health.

This rearrangement joins TRBV5-1 to TRBJ2-1, with TRBD1 as a possible D gene (6 bases). Between the trimmed V and J ends, which lost 4 bases and 8 bases, there was a span of 16 bases. The V gene's germline CDR1 is SGHRS and CDR2 YFSETQ. This CDR3 has 14 amino acids. CDR3 DNA: TGCGCCAGCAGCCACGGGCAGGGGTCTTATGAGCAGTTCTTC. It is translated as CASSHGQGSYEQFF.

This chain connects TRBV11-2 to TRBJ2-1, with 11 bases aligning to TRBD2. The CDR3 has 14 amino acids. Unmatched junction bases numbered 1, after V lost 3 bases and J lost 6 bases. The germline V gene has CDR1 SGHAT and CDR2 FQNNGV. CDR3 coding DNA: TGTGCCAGCAGCTTTAGCGGGAGGGGCAATGAGCAGTTCTTC. This codes for CASSFSGRGNEQFF.

This chain links TRBV18 with TRBJ2-5; perhaps TRBD2 as D (6 bases). V was pared by 2 bases and J by 4 bases, with 11 bases between. Germline assignment: CDR1 KGHSH and CDR2 LQKENI. This CDR3 region has 14 residues. The CDR3 sequence: CASSPFQAGETQYF. The CDR3 DNA reads TGTGCCAGCTCACCATTTCAAGCGGGAGAGACCCAGTACTTC.

The chain uses TRBV2 and TRBJ2-1; D remains unclear. CDR1 and CDR2 from the germline V gene are SNHLY and FYNNEI. The CDR3 has 13 amino acids. The V end lost 1 base, the J end lost 10 bases, and 11 bases lay between the germline ends. The CDR3 nucleotides are TGTGCCAGCAGTGAAGATACCGTTCAAGAGCAGTTCTTC. Translating gives CASSEDTVQEQFF.

This sequence joins TRBV6-4 and TRBJ2-1; no clear D. Germline-derived CDR1 and CDR2 are MRHNA and SNTAGT. CDR3 size: 16 residues. Trimming shortened V by 0 bases and J by 0 bases, and 9 bases separated the two germline ends. The chain's CDR3 is CASSDSSESSYNEQFF. CDR3 sequence (DNA): TGTGCCAGCAGTGACTCGAGCGAGAGCTCCTACAATGAGCAGTTCTTC.

The chain recombines TRBV28 with TRBJ2-7; 10 nucleotides align to TRBD1. Germline-derived CDR1 and CDR2 are MDHEN and SYDVKM. The CDR3 spans 14 residues. J lost 5 bases, V lost 5 bases, and 6 bases had no gene match. The CDR3 nucleotides read TGTGCCAGCAGTACCGGGACAGGGGCCAACGAGCAGTACTTC. The encoded protein is CASSTGTGANEQYF.

CDR3: CASSGRFGVETQYF. The CDR3 DNA follows: TGTGCCAGTAGCGGACGCTTCGGGGTGGAGACCCAGTACTTC. The genes are TRBV19 and TRBJ2-5; perhaps TRBD2 as D (5 bases). The V end lost 6 bases, the J end lost 5 bases, and 16 bases lay between the germline ends. The CDR3 contains 14 residues. Germline values: CDR1 LNHDA, CDR2 SQIVND (reference sequence).

This clone came up a few times. The chain links TRBV5-1 to TRBJ1-1, with D possibly being TRBD1 (6 bases). The CDR3 spans 15 residues. Trimming cost V 4 bases and J 0 bases, with 13 bases left between them. CDR1 is SGHRS and CDR2 is YFSETQ in the germline V gene. The CDR3 sequence: CASSRDRPMNTEAFF. CDR3 sequence (DNA): TGCGCCAGCAGCCGAGACAGGCCTATGAACACTGAAGCTTTCTTT.

The chain links TRBV5-4 to TRBJ1-4, with a tentative D call TRBD1 (5 bases). The CDR3 runs to 14 residues. V lost 4 bases and J lost 0, with 7 bases in between. The germline V gene has CDR1 SGHNT and CDR2 YYREEE (reference sequence). CDR3 in amino acids: CASSAGPTNEKLFF. As DNA, the CDR3 is TGTGCCAGCAGCGCGGGGCCAACTAATGAAAAACTGTTTTTT. Supplemented by reference TRBV5-4 and TRBJ1-4, the full variable domain reads ETGVTQSPTHLIKTRGQQVTLRCSSQSGHNTVSWYQQALGQGPQFIFQYYREEENGRGNFPPRFSGLQFPNYSSELNVNALELDDSALYLCASSAGPTNEKLFFGSGTQLSVL.

The chain uses TRBV19 and TRBJ1-1; maybe TRBD1 (5 bases). CDR1 and CDR2 (germline): LNHDA, SQIVND (reference sequence). The CDR3 is made up of 14 amino acids. With 5 bases removed from V and 3 bases from J, the gap between germline ends came to 13 bases. Here the CDR3 DNA reads TGTGCCAGTAGTGCAGGGCGTTGGTACACTGAAGCTTTCTTT. Its protein is CASSAGRWYTEAFF. Together with reference TRBV19 and TRBJ1-1, the CDR3 gives the full variable domain: DGGITQSPKYLFRKEGQNVTLSCEQNLNHDAMYWYRQDPGQGLRLIYYSQIVNDFQKGDIAEGYSVSREKKESFPLTVTSAQKNPTAFYLCASSAGRWYTEAFFGQGTRLTVV.

This chain connects TRBV27 to TRBJ2-5, with unresolved D. Germline CDR1 is MNHEY and CDR2 is SMNVEV (reference sequence). The CDR3 is made up of 13 amino acids. Trimming left V 6 bases short and J 2 bases short, with 10 bases between. The CDR3: CASRTEMQETQYF. CDR3 DNA: TGTGCCAGCAGGACCGAAATGCAAGAGACCCAGTACTTC.